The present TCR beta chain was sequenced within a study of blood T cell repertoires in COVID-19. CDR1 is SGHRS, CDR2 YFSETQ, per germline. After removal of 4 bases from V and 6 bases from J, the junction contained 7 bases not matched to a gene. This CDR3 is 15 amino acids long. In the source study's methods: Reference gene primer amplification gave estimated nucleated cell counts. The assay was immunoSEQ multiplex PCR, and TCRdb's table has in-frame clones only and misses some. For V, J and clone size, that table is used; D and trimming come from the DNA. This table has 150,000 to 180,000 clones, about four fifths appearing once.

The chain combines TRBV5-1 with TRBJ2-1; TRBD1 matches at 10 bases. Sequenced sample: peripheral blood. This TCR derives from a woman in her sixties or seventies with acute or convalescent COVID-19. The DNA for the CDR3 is TGCGCCAGCAGCACCCCCGGGACAGGGGCCAATGAGCAGTTCTTC. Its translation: CASSTPGTGANEQFF.